This T cell receptor beta chain is drawn from a study of spatial heterogeneity in lung cancer. Indicated time point: sample taken at primary tumor resection. Unsorted whole RNA of tumor, nontumor lung or frozen PBMC was sequenced. In the library, each TCR cDNA molecule bore its own unique molecular identifier. MiXCR, run by TCRdb on the 5' RACE reads, gives a single entry per CDR3 protein. Among about 36,000 distinct CDR3 sequences listed, 4% to 6% were seen once. This clonotype was detected ten times or more. The CDR3 is made up of 17 amino acids. Trimming stripped 1 base from V and 3 bases from J, with 16 bases between. CDR1 is MGHRA and CDR2 is YSYEKL in the germline V gene.

The chain links TRBV4-1 to TRBJ1-5, with D uncertain. The clonotype comes from a female donor with early-stage non-small cell lung cancer. Sequenced material: PBMCs, taken at surgery. The CDR3 DNA reads as TGCGCCAGCAGCCAAGGTTGGAGCCGGGCCGACAATCAGCCCCAGCATTTT. This sequence encodes CASSQGWSRADNQPQHF.